These T cell receptor beta chains were read from a single sample in a study of control samples from healthy donors and cancer patients. The data were produced by immunoSEQ multiplex PCR, yet TCRdb's version contains in-frame clones alone and is incomplete. The sample lists approximately 84,000 clones, roughly four fifths occurring once. The sample comprised blood. The receptor set was obtained from a woman aged 60-70 years in good health. The CDR3 runs from the conserved cysteine through the conserved F or W. D genes are given only for firm matches. A clone size is listed for some rows: how often the clone was seen (once, few, many), or a class if it is expanded.

J,D,V,size,DNA,CDR3
TRBJ2-1,TRBD2,TRBV11-3,-,TGTGCCAGCAGCTTCGGGGGGAATGAGCAGTTCTTC,CASSFGGNEQFF
TRBJ2-7,-,TRBV12-5,once,TGTGCTAGTGGTTCCCTCGGGACACTGACCTACGAGCAGTACTTC,CASGSLGTLTYEQYF
TRBJ1-3,-,TRBV2,few,TGTGCCAGCAGTAGCGCCCAACCACCCGGGAACACCATATATTTT,CASSSAQPPGNTIYF
TRBJ1-2,-,TRBV2,-,TGTGCCAGCAGTGAGGGAGGGGCCTATGGCTACACCTTC,CASSEGGAYGYTF
TRBJ2-7,TRBD1,TRBV11-2,-,TGTGCCAGCAGCCCCTGGACAGGCGGAGTCACCGAGCAGTACTTC,CASSPWTGGVTEQYF
TRBJ2-2,TRBD2,TRBV2,-,TGTGCCAGCAGTGACCGCGGGGGTCACACCGGGGAGCTGTTTTTT,CASSDRGGHTGELFF
TRBJ2-5,TRBD1,TRBV2,-,TGTGCCAGCAGCGAGCAGGGGGCAGGGGAGACCCAGTACTTC,CASSEQGAGETQYF
TRBJ2-1,-,TRBV19,-,TGTGCCAGTAGCCTCAGTATGGGATACGGGACAACTATCTACAATGAGCAGTTCTTC,CASSLSMGYGTTIYNEQFF
TRBJ2-7,TRBD1,TRBV5-1,-,TGCGCCAGCAGCATGACCGGGACAGCCTACGAGCAGTACTTC,CASSMTGTAYEQYF
TRBJ1-1,-,TRBV3-1/TRBV3-2,-,TGTGCCAGCAGCCAAAGCCTTCAGGACACTGAAGCTTTCTTT,CASSQSLQDTEAFF
TRBJ1-4,TRBD1,TRBV3-1/TRBV3-2,-,TGTGCCAGCACCTCCTGGACAGGGTCGGATGGTGAAAAACTGTTTTTT,CASTSWTGSDGEKLFF
TRBJ2-5,-,TRBV7-2,-,TGTGCCAGCAGCTTAACTGGGACTGGGGGAGAGACCCAGTACTTC,CASSLTGTGGETQYF
TRBJ2-5,TRBD1,TRBV10-3,-,TGTGCCATCAGTACAGGGGGCGGTTGGCAGACCCAGTACTTC,CAISTGGGWQTQYF
TRBJ2-7,-,TRBV6-5,few,TGTGCCAGCAGTTACTGGGGGAGGAGCTCCTACGAGCAGTACTTC,CASSYWGRSSYEQYF
TRBJ1-1,-,TRBV3-1/TRBV3-2,few,TGTGCCAGCAGCCCGATCCGGGGTGAAGCTTTCTTT,CASSPIRGEAFF
TRBJ2-7,-,TRBV7-9,few,TGTGCCAGCAGCGCCGAGGAGGGGAGGTACGAGCAGTACTTC,CASSAEEGRYEQYF
TRBJ1-3,-,TRBV2,-,TGTGCCAGCAGCCTCGCACGGGGCTCTGGAAACACCATATATTTT,CASSLARGSGNTIYF
TRBJ2-2,-,TRBV3-1/TRBV3-2,-,TGTGCCAGCAGCCAAGAGTCCGGGGAGCTGTTTTTT,CASSQESGELFF
TRBJ2-1,TRBD1,TRBV2,-,TGTGCCAGCAGTGATAGGGGGACAGGGGTTAATGAGCAGTTCTTC,CASSDRGTGVNEQFF
TRBJ1-4,TRBD1,TRBV6-5,-,TGTGCCAGCAGTCAGACAGGGGATATTGAAAAACTGTTTTTT,CASSQTGDIEKLFF
TRBJ1-2,TRBD1,TRBV6-5,-,TGTGCCAGCAGCCGGGACAGGGTCTATGGCTACACCTTC,CASSRDRVYGYTF
TRBJ1-6,-,TRBV19,-,TGTGCCAGTAGGAGGATAATAACCGGGACGGGGGTTCCGCCCCTCCACTTT,CASRRIITGTGVPPLHF